Following are 29 T cell receptor beta chains from one sample sequenced in a study of shared clonotypes between healthy human individuals. Repertoires were generated with immunoSEQ multiplex PCR, while TCRdb's copy carries only in-frame clones and drops some. The sample shows under 1,100,000 clones, approximately 78% of them seen only once. The sample taken for sequencing was memory CD4+ T cells from PBMCs. The sample's subset: CD45RA-negative fraction. The receptors stem from a man aged 18 to 29 in good health. Some clones in this sample may be carry-over from other donors' samples.

CDR3 sequence: CASSLGAGDTDTQYF. CDR3 nucleotides: TGTGCCAGCAGCTTAGGAGCAGGGGACACAGATACGCAGTATTTT. The chain links TRBV11-3 to TRBJ2-3; D might be TRBD1 (6 bases). The CDR3 extends over 15 amino acids. Trimming cost V 1 base and J 2 bases, with 10 bases left between them. Germline V lookup: CDR1 SGHNT, CDR2 YENEEA.

The chain couples TRBV5-1 to TRBJ2-1; weak D call: TRBD2 (6 bases). CDR3 length: 15 amino acids. From germline, CDR1 is SGHRS and CDR2 YFSETQ. Trimming removed 0 bases from V and 3 bases from J, with 10 bases in between. In DNA, the CDR3 is TGCGCCAGCAGCTTGGATCACGGGGGCTACAATGAGCAGTTCTTC. Amino acid sequence: CASSLDHGGYNEQFF.

The chain uses TRBV7-6 and TRBJ1-2; no clear D. Looked up from germline, CDR1 is SGHVS and CDR2 is FNYEAQ. The CDR3 runs to 15 residues. V dropped 7 bases and J dropped 0 bases, with 15 bases sitting between them. The CDR3 DNA reads TGTGCCAGCACCCAGGTGGTGGAAGCTAACTATGGCTACACCTTC. This codes for CASTQVVEANYGYTF.

This rearrangement joins TRBV28 to TRBJ1-4; D gene uncertain. V lost 7 bases, J lost 0 bases, and 15 bases lay in between. CDR1 and CDR2 from the germline V gene are MDHEN and SYDVKM. CDR3 length: 16 amino acids. The CDR3 DNA sequence: TGTGCCAGCAACCTGCGCGTTGGGGCAACTAATGAAAAACTGTTTTTT. This sequence encodes CASNLRVGATNEKLFF. Combining the CDR3 with reference TRBV28 and TRBJ1-4 gives the whole variable domain DVKVTQSSRYLVKRTGEKVFLECVQDMDHENMFWYRQDPGLGLRLIYFSYDVKMKEKGDIPEGYSVSREKKERFSLILESASTNQTSMYLCASNLRVGATNEKLFFGSGTQLSVL.

This CDR3 is CASSVSTGEQFF. The CDR3 DNA sequence: TGTGCCAGCAGCGTTTCGACGGGTGAGCAGTTCTTC. The chain joins TRBV9 to TRBJ2-1; D gene uncertain. Trimming removed 2 bases from V and 9 bases from J, with 9 bases in between. The CDR3 totals 12 residues. Germline V CDR1 and CDR2: SGDLS, YYNGEE.

The sample holds a few counts of this clone. The chain has TRBV5-1 and TRBJ1-2; a possible D gene is TRBD1 (6 bases). The V gene lost 0 bases and the J gene lost 2 bases, with 17 bases spanning the gap. The CDR3 contains 17 residues. From germline, CDR1 is SGHRS and CDR2 YFSETQ. The CDR3 region is CASSLALGGPHNYGYTF. DNA of the CDR3: TGCGCCAGCAGCTTGGCCTTAGGGGGACCGCACAACTATGGCTACACCTTC.

Here the CDR3 reads CAWSRQVISGNTIYF. CDR3 sequence (DNA): TGTGCCTGGAGTCGACAGGTCATCTCTGGAAACACCATATATTTT. V is TRBV30 and J is TRBJ1-3, with D possibly TRBD1 on 6 matching bases. Germline V CDR1 and CDR2: GTSNPN, SVGIG (reference sequence). This CDR3 is built from 15 residues. Trimming took off 2 bases at V and 0 bases at J, with 11 bases between the two ends.

This sequence joins TRBV2 and TRBJ2-3; 7 bases are shared with TRBD1. With V trimmed by 6 bases and J by 0 bases, 6 bases remained unmatched. Germline loops: CDR1 SNHLY, CDR2 FYNNEI. The CDR3 has 15 residues. The chain's CDR3 is CASRPDRLSTDTQYF. The CDR3, as DNA: TGTGCCAGCAGACCGGACAGGCTTAGCACAGATACGCAGTATTTT.

V and J are TRBV11-2 and TRBJ2-1, with TRBD2 as a possible D gene (5 bases). Per germline, CDR1 SGHAT and CDR2 FQNNGV. The CDR3 loop spans 14 amino acids. Trimming stripped 7 bases from V and 7 bases from J, with 17 bases between. The CDR3 loop reads CASNPLELANEQFF. DNA for the CDR3: TGTGCCAGCAACCCCCTCGAGCTAGCAAATGAGCAGTTCTTC.

Concerning this clone: One end of the junction does not line up with germline, which may come from a read error. This chain joins TRBV7-8 and TRBJ2-1; D uncertain. The germline V gene has CDR1 SGHVS and CDR2 FQNEAQ. The CDR3 contains 13 residues. CDR3 coding DNA: TGTGCCAGCAGCTTAGAGGAAGGGCGACGTCAAGTCTTC. Encoded protein: CASSLEEGRRQVF.

This sequence joins TRBV18 and TRBJ1-2; 8 positions match TRBD1. Germline CDR1 and CDR2: KGHSH and LQKENI. With 2 bases clipped from V and 4 bases from J, the junction kept 6 bases outside the gene matches. The CDR3 is made up of 15 amino acids. The CDR3 sequence is CASSPGTGFGYGYTF. The CDR3 DNA is TGTGCCAGCTCACCAGGGACAGGATTCGGCTATGGCTACACCTTC.

The genes are TRBV5-4 and TRBJ1-2; D is possibly TRBD1 (5 bases). CDR1 is SGHNT and CDR2 is YYREEE in the germline V gene (reference sequence). The CDR3 runs to 16 residues. V lost 3 bases and J lost 3, with 18 bases in between. As DNA, the CDR3 is TGTGCCAGCAGCTCTGCGGTACAGGACCGCTACTATGGCTACACCTTC. Protein product: CASSSAVQDRYYGYTF.

The J gene is TRBJ2-4, the V gene TRBV5-6; TRBD1 matches at 7 bases. The CDR3 consists of 16 residues. The V gene's germline CDR1 is SGHDT and CDR2 YYEEEE. The V and J ends lost 2 bases and 5 bases, in that order; junction bases with no gene match: 10. The CDR3 region has the DNA TGTGCCAGCAGCTTTGTATTGAACAGGGGACAAAACATTCAGTACTTC. As protein: CASSFVLNRGQNIQYF.

The rearrangement joins TRBV10-3 to TRBJ1-4; a possible D gene is TRBD1 (5 bases). This CDR3 is 14 amino acids long. Looked up from germline, CDR1 is ENHRY and CDR2 is SYGVKD. Trimming shortened V by 1 base and J by 3 bases, and 6 bases separated the two germline ends. Written as DNA, the CDR3 is TGTGCCATCAGTGAGTGGGGCCCTAATGAAAAACTGTTTTTT. Its translation: CAISEWGPNEKLFF.

CDR3 residues: CASSSEGVTEAFF. CDR3 DNA sequence: TGCGCCAGCAGCTCCGAGGGTGTCACTGAAGCTTTCTTT. J is TRBJ1-1 and V is TRBV5-1; D is unclear. CDR3 length: 13 residues. Germline CDR1 reads SGHRS; CDR2 reads YFSETQ. V was trimmed by 3 bases and J by 4 bases, leaving 10 bases between them.

V usage is TRBV7-9 and J usage is TRBJ2-7; D is perhaps TRBD1 (6 bases). Trimming shortened V by 5 bases and J by 4 bases, and 18 bases separated the two germline ends. The CDR3 contains 15 residues. In germline, CDR1 is SEHNR, CDR2 FQNEAQ (reference sequence). CDR3 sequence reads: CASSPSGVGTYEQYF. Written as DNA, the CDR3 is TGTGCCAGCAGCCCGTCAGGGGTAGGGACATACGAGCAGTACTTC.

V is TRBV10-3 and J is TRBJ2-2, with 12 bases that match TRBD2. Per the germline V gene, CDR1 is ENHRY and CDR2 is SYGVKD. Germline trimming cut 4 bases from V and 5 bases from J; bases unmatched to any gene: 2. The CDR3 runs 15 residues. The CDR3 sequence is CAISGLAGETGELFF. The CDR3 DNA follows: TGTGCCATCAGTGGACTAGCGGGAGAAACCGGGGAGCTGTTTTTT.

V and J are TRBV19 and TRBJ2-3; 7 bases agree with TRBD2. V lost 5 bases to trimming and J lost 3 bases; unmatched junction nucleotides: 11. Germline CDR1 and CDR2: LNHDA and SQIVND (reference sequence). This CDR3 comprises 16 residues. The CDR3 DNA is TGTGCCAGTAGTTGGGCCGCGGGGGTGGGGACAGATACGCAGTATTTT. Its protein is CASSWAAGVGTDTQYF.

About this clone: Other DNA sequences of this sample code for an identical CDR3. The chain couples TRBV29-1 to TRBJ1-1; 9 bases are a match to TRBD1. Germline-derived CDR1 and CDR2 are SQVTM and ANQGSEA. This CDR3 is built from 12 residues. Trimming cost V 4 bases and J 5 bases; bases outside gene matches: 2. CDR3 sequence (DNA): TGCAGCGTTGGGGGACAGGGAACTGAAGCTTTCTTT. As protein: CSVGGQGTEAFF.

The gene calls are TRBV29-1 and TRBJ1-5, with D hard to call. The CDR3 totals 14 residues. V was cut by 7 bases and J by 3 bases, with 16 bases left in between. CDR1 SQVTM and CDR2 ANQGSEA come from the germline V gene. CDR3 nucleotide sequence: TGCAGCGCTGCGAGCGGCACATCCAATCAGCCCCAGCATTTT. It yields the protein CSAASGTSNQPQHF.

The chain joins TRBV6-4 to TRBJ2-1, with D perhaps TRBD1 (6 bases). The CDR3 is 13 residues long. CDR1 MRHNA and CDR2 SNTAGT come from the germline V gene. V shed 2 bases and J shed 8 bases, with 10 bases lying between them. In nucleotides, the CDR3 is TGTGCCAGCAGTGACATACAGGGCGATGAGCAGTTCTTC. This sequence encodes CASSDIQGDEQFF.

DNA of the CDR3: TGTGCCAGCAGCTTATACGAGACTGGGTTTGGGCAGTTCTTC. This codes for CASSLYETGFGQFF. J is TRBJ2-1 and V is TRBV7-2; no clear D gene. This CDR3 region has 14 residues. Trimming took 2 bases from V and 12 from J, leaving 17 bases between them. Germline CDR1 reads SGHTA; CDR2 reads FQGNSA.

The chain is built from TRBV5-1 and TRBJ2-7; TRBD2 is a possible D gene (6 bases). CDR3 length: 14 residues. Trimming took off 0 bases at V and 3 bases at J, with 10 bases between the two ends. Looked up from germline, CDR1 is SGHRS and CDR2 is YFSETQ. CDR3 sequence reads: CASSLGLDFYEQYF. CDR3 bases: TGCGCCAGCAGCTTGGGACTAGATTTCTACGAGCAGTACTTC. The full variable domain, in which reference TRBV5-1 and TRBJ2-7 provide the parts outside the CDR3, is KAGVTQTPRYLIKTRGQQVTLSCSPISGHRSVSWYQQTPGQGLQFLFEYFSETQRNKGNFPGRFSGRQFSNSRSEMNVSTLELGDSALYLCASSLGLDFYEQYFGPGTRLTVT.

The DNA for the CDR3 is TGTGCCAGCAGTTATGATGACCTTGAGCAGTACTTC. It encodes CASSYDDLEQYF. This rearrangement joins TRBV6-6 to TRBJ2-7, with D hard to call. Germline CDR1 MNHNY, CDR2 SVGAGI (reference sequence). The CDR3 runs to 12 residues. Trimming cost V 3 bases and J 7 bases, with 10 bases left between them.

The chain recombines TRBV6-1 with TRBJ2-3, with D perhaps TRBD2 (6 bases). Germline V gives CDR1 MNHNS, CDR2 SASEGT. The germline V and J ends were trimmed by 4 bases and 6 bases, with 14 bases remaining between them. The CDR3 spans 14 residues. CDR3 sequence reads: CASSGGVIRDTQYF. In DNA form, the CDR3 reads TGTGCCAGCAGTGGGGGGGTAATTAGGGATACGCAGTATTTT.

The CDR3 here is CASSLTGGTNQPQHF. The CDR3 nucleotides are TGCGCCAGCAGCCTAACAGGGGGCACCAATCAGCCCCAGCATTTT. The chain is built from TRBV5-1 and TRBJ1-5; TRBD1 aligns across 9 bases. CDR1 and CDR2 from the germline V gene are SGHRS and YFSETQ. The junction had 5 bases not matched to a gene; V was cut back by 4 bases and J by 3 bases. The length of the CDR3 is 15 residues.

V gene TRBV4-2 combines with J gene TRBJ1-1, with TRBD1 as a possible D gene (5 bases). V was shortened by 0 bases and J by 4 bases, with 15 bases between the two germline ends. In germline, CDR1 is LGHNA, CDR2 YNFKEQ. The CDR3 is 16 amino acids. CDR3 protein: CASSQDVRGKGTEAFF. The DNA of the CDR3 is TGTGCCAGCAGCCAAGATGTTCGGGGCAAGGGCACTGAAGCTTTCTTT.

The V gene is TRBV10-3, the J gene TRBJ2-7, with TRBD1 identical over 9 bases. The CDR3 totals 11 residues. Germline V lookup: CDR1 ENHRY, CDR2 SYGVKD. The CDR3 coding sequence is TGTGAACAGGGGGCAACGGGTGAGCAGTACTTC. Protein sequence: CEQGATGEQYF.

With regard to this clone: The sample contains more than one DNA sequence encoding this CDR3. The chain combines TRBV5-1 with TRBJ2-2; perhaps TRBD1 as D (6 bases). The CDR3 extends over 14 amino acids. The germline V and J ends were trimmed by 0 bases and 7 bases, with 10 bases remaining between them. CDR1 and CDR2 (germline): SGHRS, YFSETQ. The CDR3 DNA reads TGCGCCAGCAGCTTGGGTGGGGGCGACGGGGAGCTGTTTTTT. Translated: CASSLGGGDGELFF.